This T cell receptor beta chain was sequenced for a study of cytomegalovirus exposure and HLA in healthy donors. As concerns this clone: Its antigen is as yet unknown.

13 Jbeta primers and 60 Vbeta primers were used for the PCR. The assay was immunoSEQ multiplex PCR, and TCRdb's table has in-frame clones only and misses some. The sample holds about 100,000 clones, over 60% seen once. Samples came from healthy bone marrow donors. The V segment lost 6 bases and the J segment 6 bases; nucleotides outside the gene matches: 5. This CDR3 region has 11 residues. Germline V CDR1 and CDR2: DFQATT, SNEGSKA (reference sequence). Study-level points and caveats: It was reported that the classifier diagnosed cytomegalovirus status with high specificity and sensitivity in both the original and validation cohorts. In a later analysis, a missense DCLRE1C variant was linked to TCR beta V- and J-gene trimming. Most TCR sequences showed up rarely, but some public TCRs showed up in many donors.

Specimen: PBMCs. The receptor comes from a female donor in good health and CMV-seropositive. The V gene is TRBV20-1, the J gene TRBJ2-7, with TRBD1 matching 7 bases. CDR3 loop: CSARTGFEQYF. In nucleotides, the CDR3 is TGCAGTGCAAGGACAGGTTTCGAGCAGTACTTC.